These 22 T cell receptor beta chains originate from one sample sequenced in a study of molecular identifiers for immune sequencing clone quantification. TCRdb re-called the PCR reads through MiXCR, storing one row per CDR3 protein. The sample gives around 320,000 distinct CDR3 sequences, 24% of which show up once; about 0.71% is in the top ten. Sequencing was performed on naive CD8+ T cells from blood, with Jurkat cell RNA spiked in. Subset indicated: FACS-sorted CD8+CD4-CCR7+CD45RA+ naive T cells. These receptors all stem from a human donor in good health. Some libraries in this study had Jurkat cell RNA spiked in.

CDR3 loop: CASSFSSSGSADTQYF. The CDR3 region has the DNA TGTGCCAGCAGTTTTTCTAGTAGCGGTAGCGCAGATACGCAGTATTTT. This chain links TRBV12-3 or TRBV12-4 with TRBJ2-3; a possible D gene is TRBD2 (6 bases). Trimming took 3 bases from V and 4 from J, leaving 17 bases between them. The CDR3 covers 16 residues.

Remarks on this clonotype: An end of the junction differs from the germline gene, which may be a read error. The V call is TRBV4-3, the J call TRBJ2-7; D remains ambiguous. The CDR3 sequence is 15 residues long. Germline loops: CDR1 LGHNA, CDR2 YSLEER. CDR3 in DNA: TGCGCCAGCGGCCAAGATCGGGTTGACCGCGGCGAGCAGTACTTC. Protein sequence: CASGQDRVDRGEQYF.

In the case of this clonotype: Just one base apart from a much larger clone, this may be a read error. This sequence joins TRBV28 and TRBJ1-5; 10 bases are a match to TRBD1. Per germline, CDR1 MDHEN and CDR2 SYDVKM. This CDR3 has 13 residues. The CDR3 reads CASEDRGNQLQHF. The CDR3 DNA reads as TGTGCCAGCGAGGACAGGGGGAATCAGCTCCAGCATTTT.

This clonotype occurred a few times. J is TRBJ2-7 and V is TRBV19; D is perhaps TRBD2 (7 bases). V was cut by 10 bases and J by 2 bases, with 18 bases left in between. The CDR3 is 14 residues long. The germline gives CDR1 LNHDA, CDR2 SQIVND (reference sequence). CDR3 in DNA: TGTGCCACGGGGGCCAGCGGGAACCCCTACGAGCAGTACTTC. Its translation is CATGASGNPYEQYF.

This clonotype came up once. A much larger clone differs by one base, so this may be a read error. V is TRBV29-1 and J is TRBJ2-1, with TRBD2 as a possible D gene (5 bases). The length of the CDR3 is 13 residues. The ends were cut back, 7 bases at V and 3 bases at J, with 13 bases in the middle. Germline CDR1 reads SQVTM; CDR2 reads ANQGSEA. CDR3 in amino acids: CSAVARGYNEQFF. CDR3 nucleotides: TGCAGCGCTGTGGCCCGGGGCTACAATGAGCAGTTCTTC.

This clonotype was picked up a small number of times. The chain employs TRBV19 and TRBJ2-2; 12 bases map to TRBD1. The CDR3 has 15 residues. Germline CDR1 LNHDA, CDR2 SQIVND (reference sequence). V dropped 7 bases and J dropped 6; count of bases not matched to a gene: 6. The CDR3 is CASTRDRGRPGELFF. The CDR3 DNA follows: TGTGCCAGTACCCGGGACAGGGGGCGCCCCGGGGAGCTGTTTTTT.

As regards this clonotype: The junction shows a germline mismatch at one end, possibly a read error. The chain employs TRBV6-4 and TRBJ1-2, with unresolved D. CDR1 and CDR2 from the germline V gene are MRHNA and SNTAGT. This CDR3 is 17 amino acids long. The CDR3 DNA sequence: TGTGCCTGCAGTGATCGCCCGAACCCACTGGTTTCCTATGGCTACACCTTC. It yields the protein CACSDRPNPLVSYGYTF.

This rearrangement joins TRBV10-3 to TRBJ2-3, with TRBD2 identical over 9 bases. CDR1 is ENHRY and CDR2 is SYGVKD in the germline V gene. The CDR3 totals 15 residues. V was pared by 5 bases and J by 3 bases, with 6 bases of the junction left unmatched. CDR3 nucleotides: TGTGCCATCAGTATGGGGCGGGAGGGGACAGATACGCAGTATTTT. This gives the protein CAISMGREGTDTQYF.

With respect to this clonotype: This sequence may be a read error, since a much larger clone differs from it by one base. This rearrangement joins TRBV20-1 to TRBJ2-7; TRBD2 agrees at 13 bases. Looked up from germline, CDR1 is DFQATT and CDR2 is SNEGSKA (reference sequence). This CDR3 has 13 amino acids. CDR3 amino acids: CSARGTSGSERYF. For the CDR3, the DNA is TGCAGTGCTAGAGGGACTAGCGGGAGCGAGCGGTACTTC.

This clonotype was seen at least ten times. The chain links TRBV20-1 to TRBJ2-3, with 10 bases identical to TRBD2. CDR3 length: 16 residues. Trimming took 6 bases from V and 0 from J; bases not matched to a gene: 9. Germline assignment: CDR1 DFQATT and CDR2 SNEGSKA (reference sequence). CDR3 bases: TGCAGTGCCCCGTGGGAGCGGGGGGGAAGCACAGATACGCAGTATTTT. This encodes CSAPWERGGSTDTQYF.

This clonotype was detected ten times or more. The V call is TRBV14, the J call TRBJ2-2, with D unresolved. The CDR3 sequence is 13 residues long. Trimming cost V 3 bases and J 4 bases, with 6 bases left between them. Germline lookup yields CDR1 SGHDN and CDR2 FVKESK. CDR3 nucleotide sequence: TGTGCCAGCAGCCACCTAGGCACCGGGGAGCTGTTTTTT. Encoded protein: CASSHLGTGELFF.

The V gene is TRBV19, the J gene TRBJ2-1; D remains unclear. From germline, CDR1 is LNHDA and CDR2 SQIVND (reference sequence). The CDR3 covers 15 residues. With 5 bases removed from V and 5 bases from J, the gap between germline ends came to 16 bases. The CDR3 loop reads CASSFMSVGNNEQFF. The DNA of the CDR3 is TGTGCCAGTAGTTTCATGAGTGTTGGGAACAATGAGCAGTTCTTC.

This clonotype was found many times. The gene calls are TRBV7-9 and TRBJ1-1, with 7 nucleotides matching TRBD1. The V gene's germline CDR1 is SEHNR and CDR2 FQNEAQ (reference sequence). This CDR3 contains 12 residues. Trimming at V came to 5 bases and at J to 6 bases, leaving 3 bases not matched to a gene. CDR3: CASSEGTAEAFF. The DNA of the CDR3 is TGTGCCAGCAGCGAAGGGACAGCTGAAGCTTTCTTT.

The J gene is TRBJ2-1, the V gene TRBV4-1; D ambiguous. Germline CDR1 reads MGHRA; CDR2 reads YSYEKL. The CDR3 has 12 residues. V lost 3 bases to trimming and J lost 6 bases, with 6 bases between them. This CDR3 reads CASSHGGNEQFF. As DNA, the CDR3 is TGCGCCAGCAGCCACGGCGGCAATGAGCAGTTCTTC.

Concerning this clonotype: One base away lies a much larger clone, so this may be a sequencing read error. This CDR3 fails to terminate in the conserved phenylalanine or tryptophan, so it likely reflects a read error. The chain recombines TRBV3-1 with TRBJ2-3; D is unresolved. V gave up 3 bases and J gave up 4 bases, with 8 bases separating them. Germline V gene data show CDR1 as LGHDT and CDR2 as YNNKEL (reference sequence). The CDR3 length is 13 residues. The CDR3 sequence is CASSQIRADTQYL. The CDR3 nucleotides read TGTGCCAGCAGCCAGATACGGGCAGATACGCAGTATTTA.

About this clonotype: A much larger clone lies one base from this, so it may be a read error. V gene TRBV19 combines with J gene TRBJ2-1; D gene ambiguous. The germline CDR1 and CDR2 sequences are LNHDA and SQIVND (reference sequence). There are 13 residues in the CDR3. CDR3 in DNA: TGTGCCAGTAGTCCGGGTCCATTCAATGAGCGGTTCTTC. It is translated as CASSPGPFNERFF.

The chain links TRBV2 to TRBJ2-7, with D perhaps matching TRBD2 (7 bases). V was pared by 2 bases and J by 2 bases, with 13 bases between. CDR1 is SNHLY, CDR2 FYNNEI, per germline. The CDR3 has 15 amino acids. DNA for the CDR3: TGTGCCAGCAGTGAACGCGGGGGCCGACCCTACGAGCAGTACTTC. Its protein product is CASSERGGRPYEQYF.

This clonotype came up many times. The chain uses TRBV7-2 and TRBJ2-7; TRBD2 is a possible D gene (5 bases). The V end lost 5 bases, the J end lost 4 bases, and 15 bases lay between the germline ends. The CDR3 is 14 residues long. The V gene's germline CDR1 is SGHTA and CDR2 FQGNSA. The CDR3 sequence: CASSPGSAAYEQYF. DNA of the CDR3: TGTGCCAGCAGCCCGGGCTCAGCGGCGTACGAGCAGTACTTC. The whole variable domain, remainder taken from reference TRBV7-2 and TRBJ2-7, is GAGVSQSPSNKVTEKGKDVELRCDPISGHTALYWYRQSLGQGLEFLIYFQGNSAPDKSGLPSDRFSAERTGGSVSTLTIQRTQQEDSAVYLCASSPGSAAYEQYFGPGTRLTVT.

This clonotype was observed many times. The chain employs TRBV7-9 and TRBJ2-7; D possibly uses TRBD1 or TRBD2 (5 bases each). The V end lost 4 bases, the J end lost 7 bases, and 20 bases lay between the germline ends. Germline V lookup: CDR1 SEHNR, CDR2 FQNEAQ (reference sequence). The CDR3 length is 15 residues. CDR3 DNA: TGTGCCAGCAGCTCTCCGGGACCAGTGCTTCTGGAGCAGTACTTC. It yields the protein CASSSPGPVLLEQYF.

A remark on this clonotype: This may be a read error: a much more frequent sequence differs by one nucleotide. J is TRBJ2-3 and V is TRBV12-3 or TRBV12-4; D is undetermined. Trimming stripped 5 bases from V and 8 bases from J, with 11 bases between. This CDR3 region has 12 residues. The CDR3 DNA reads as TGTGCCAGCAGTGAAAAGTTAGGTACGCAGTATTTT. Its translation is CASSEKLGTQYF.

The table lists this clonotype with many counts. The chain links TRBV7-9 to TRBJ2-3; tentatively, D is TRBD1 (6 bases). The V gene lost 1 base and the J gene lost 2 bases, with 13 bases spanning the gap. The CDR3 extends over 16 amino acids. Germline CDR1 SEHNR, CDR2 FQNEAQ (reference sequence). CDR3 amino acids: CASSLGQGTITDTQYF. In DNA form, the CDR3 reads TGTGCCAGCAGCTTAGGGCAGGGGACCATCACAGATACGCAGTATTTT.

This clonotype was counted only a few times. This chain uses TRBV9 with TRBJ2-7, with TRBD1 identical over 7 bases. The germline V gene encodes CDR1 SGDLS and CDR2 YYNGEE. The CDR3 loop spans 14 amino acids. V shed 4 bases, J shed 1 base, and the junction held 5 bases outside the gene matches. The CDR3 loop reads CASSSGGLSYEQYF. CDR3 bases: TGTGCCAGCAGCTCAGGGGGTCTTTCCTACGAGCAGTACTTC. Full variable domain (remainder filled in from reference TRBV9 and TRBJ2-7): DSGVTQTPKHLITATGQRVTLRCSPRSGDLSVYWYQQSLDQGLQFLIQYYNGEERAKGNILERFSAQQFPDLHSELNLSSLELGDSALYFCASSSGGLSYEQYFGPGTRLTVT.